Listed below are T cell receptor beta chains from one sample, sequenced in a study of shared T cell receptors in the human thymus. Sequenced by immunoSEQ multiplex PCR; TCRdb stores in-frame clones only, minus some. The sample shows almost 550,000 clones, 78% of them seen only once. These data are also associated with another study on human thymus T cells.

Sequenced input: thymocytes. Every receptor here comes from a boy under three years old with a congenital heart defect. Each CDR3 is given with its conserved first and last residue. The order of the fields is V gene, J gene, D gene, clone size, CDR3 DNA, CDR3 protein. The D gene is left open where the match is weak. Clone sizes are given selectively: once, few, many, or a class where the clone is expanded.

>TRBV5-8|TRBJ2-5|NA|NA
TGTGCCAGCAGCTTCCTGACTAGAGGTCAGGGAGAGACCCAGTACTTC
CASSFLTRGQGETQYF
>TRBV27|TRBJ2-7|TRBD1|NA
TGTGCCAGCAGGCGACTCAGGGGGCCTTCCTACGAGCAGTACTTC
CASRRLRGPSYEQYF
>TRBV7-2|TRBJ2-3|NA|NA
TGTGCCAGCAGCCGGGGGTCTTCAGGAGATACGCAGTATTTT
CASSRGSSGDTQYF
>TRBV19|TRBJ1-5|NA|NA
TGTGCCAGTAGTATCACCCCCGGTTTGTTTAGCAATCAGCCCCAGCATTTT
CASSITPGLFSNQPQHF
>TRBV12-5|TRBJ1-5|NA|NA
TGTGCTAGTGGTTTTGGGGCGGTTGCCAGCCGAAATCAGCCCCAGCATTTT
CASGFGAVASRNQPQHF
>TRBV28|TRBJ2-1|TRBD2|few
TGTGCCAGCAGTTGGAATAGCGGGAGTCATGATGAGCAGTTCTTC
CASSWNSGSHDEQFF
>TRBV19|TRBJ1-3|NA|NA
TGTGCCAGTGGGGTTCCGGGGGACCGCTCTGGAAACACCATATATTTT
CASGVPGDRSGNTIYF
>TRBV9|TRBJ2-1|NA|few
TGTGCCAGCAGCGTAGATCCGGAGCTCCCCTACAATGAGCAGTTCTTC
CASSVDPELPYNEQFF
>TRBV4-1|TRBJ1-5|NA|NA
TGCGCCAGCAGCCAAGACGAGGGGGAGGGGCAGCCCCAGCATTTT
CASSQDEGEGQPQHF
>TRBV19|TRBJ1-5|TRBD1|NA
TGTGCCAGTAGGCCTGGGACAGTCCCCGAGTGCTATAGCAATCAGCCCCAGCATTTT
CASRPGTVPECYSNQPQHF
>TRBV27|TRBJ1-5|TRBD1|NA
TGTGCCAGCAGTCCAACATCGACAGGGTATAGCAATCAGCCCCAGCATTTT
CASSPTSTGYSNQPQHF
>TRBV7-2|TRBJ2-7|NA|NA
TGTGCCAGCAGGGGACTGCGGGAAGGCACCTACGAGCAGTACTTC
CASRGLREGTYEQYF
>TRBV20-1|TRBJ1-1|NA|NA
TGCAGTGCCCGGGGAACTATCGCTTTCTTT
CSARGTIAFF
>TRBV4-1|TRBJ1-1|NA|NA
TGCGCCAGCAGCCAAGACGCCTCTAAGACTGAAGCTTTCTTT
CASSQDASKTEAFF
>TRBV5-1|TRBJ2-7|NA|NA
TGCGCCAGCAGCTTGGACAGATCCTACGAGCAGTACTTC
CASSLDRSYEQYF
>TRBV4-3|TRBJ2-3|NA|once
TGCGCCAGCAGCCAAGAGCGAGGAGCTAGCACAGATACGCAGTATTTT
CASSQERGASTDTQYF
>TRBV11-2|TRBJ2-7|NA|NA
TGTGCCAGCAGCTTTCGGTCGTCGGGGTCGGAGCAGTACTTC
CASSFRSSGSEQYF
>TRBV4-3|TRBJ2-3|TRBD2|once
TGCGCCAGCAGCCTACTAGCGGGAGGGCCGGGCACAGATACGCAGTATTTT
CASSLLAGGPGTDTQYF
>TRBV28|TRBJ1-5|NA|NA
TGTGCCAGCAGTTCACAGGGTTGGGAGCCCCAGCATTTT
CASSSQGWEPQHF
>TRBV11-2|TRBJ2-1|TRBD2|NA
TGTGCCAGCAGCGAGAGAAAATCCGGGAGGTCCACCCAGAATGAGCAGTTCTTC
CASSERKSGRSTQNEQFF
>TRBV27|TRBJ1-1|NA|NA
TGTGCCAGCAGCGACGTGGCGGACACTGAAGCTTTCTTT
CASSDVADTEAFF
>TRBV27|TRBJ2-3|NA|NA
TGTGCCAGCAGTTATCTGGGTAGCGGCCACCTGGTAGATACGCAGTATTTT
CASSYLGSGHLVDTQYF
>TRBV10-3|TRBJ1-2|NA|NA
TGTGCCATCGCACAGGGAACACTGGATGGCTACACCTTC
CAIAQGTLDGYTF
>TRBV19|TRBJ1-5|TRBD1|few
TGTGCCAGTAGTATTGGACAGGGACGGTATCAGCCCCAGCATTTT
CASSIGQGRYQPQHF
>TRBV14|TRBJ2-6|NA|NA
TGTGCCAGCAGCCAAGAACAGGGACCTACCTCTGGGGCCAACGTCCTGACTTTC
CASSQEQGPTSGANVLTF
>TRBV7-9|TRBJ1-1|NA|NA
TGTGCCAGCAGCTTAGGAGGATTCCTCGGGGCTGAAGCTTTCTTT
CASSLGGFLGAEAFF
>TRBV12-5|TRBJ2-3|TRBD1|NA
TGTGCTAGTGGTTTGGGGAGGCCGGGACAGGGTCCGGGGGGCACAGATACGCAGTATTTT
CASGLGRPGQGPGGTDTQYF